The source of this T cell receptor (beta chain) is a study of CD8 T cells in ankylosing spondylitis. Whole-study results and caveats: Relatively scarce in peripheral blood, disease-linked clones were CD8+. Reportedly, significant enrichment of disease-linked clones occurred in matched ankylosing spondylitis synovial fluid.

The trim removed 3 bases at V and 8 bases at J, leaving 7 bases unmatched. There are 14 residues in the CDR3. Germline V CDR1 and CDR2: SGHRS, YFSETQ. This clonotype was seen at least ten times. Its antigen is unknown. TCRdb used MiXCR to reprocess the 5' RACE reads, holding one entry per CDR3 protein. Of 200,000 to 250,000 distinct CDR3 sequences listed, under 12% are singletons. This receptor was identified in a male donor with ankylosing spondylitis or in good health (not recorded which). The sample comprised blood, either unsorted or a sorted T cell fraction (not recorded which). V and J are TRBV5-1 and TRBJ2-1; TRBD1 matches at 8 bases. This CDR3 is CASSWQGARDEQFF. Written as DNA, the CDR3 is TGCGCCAGCAGCTGGCAGGGGGCTAGGGATGAGCAGTTCTTC.